This TCR beta chain was sequenced during a study of blood T cell repertoires in COVID-19 (dated by TCRdb to 2020 to 2021). At the level of the whole study: The collaborator samples originated in the United States, Italy and Spain and spanned the acute and convalescent phases of COVID-19. The material from the prospective study consisted of cDNA or gDNA derived from T cells, B-cell-depleted T cells, or PBMCs. Subjects who had been exposed to COVID-19, were actively infected with it, or had recovered from it provided the deeply sampled blood TCRbeta repertoires that made up the dataset. The repertoires were released in a freely available public database meant as a resource for research on the immune response to SARS-CoV-2. Samples were obtained from the ongoing ImmuneRACE study (first 160 participants) and from 1,254 subjects provided by 6 global collaborators. Sample metadata almost always included a de-identified subject ID, COVID-19 status, age in years and sex. Where available, HLA class I and class II types were taken from metadata supplied by the sample provider and were not determined by assay-based typing. Findings and caveats that apply to the study as a whole: Clinical and demographic metadata were provided uncurated, with the amount varying by source and participant.

The germline V gene supplies CDR1 MNHEY and CDR2 SVGAGI. From the cysteine up to the phenylalanine, the CDR3 has a length of 12 residues. CDR3 DNA only is kept here, 36 bases in frame from base 1. V lost 7 bases and J lost 10 bases; the stretch between them is 16 bases long. TCRbeta CDR3 regions were amplified from genomic DNA by means of the immunoSEQ Assay, a bias-controlled multiplex PCR. Per the authors' processing: The number of nucleated cells in each sample was estimated by amplification of reference gene primers within the assay. Sequence reads were collapsed and filtered to measure the absolute abundance of every unique TCRbeta CDR3 rearrangement. For each sample, productive Simpson clonality was calculated by taking the square root of Simpson's diversity index across productive rearrangements. What TCRdb holds here is the immuneACCESS table cut down to in-frame rearrangements. Part of the clones is not present; checked against another copy, under half of the missing clones reflect an unresolved V gene, and the others are unexplained. The DNA gave D and trimming, while V, J and clone size come from that table. Across this sample there are about 140,000 clones, with almost 80% seen only once. About a tenth of the sample comes from the top ten.

In this sample, this clone turned up a few times. Its antigen is still unknown. Base quality data are lacking; no much larger clone is found one base away. Another Seattle source contributed samples from volunteer blood donors who had recovered from COVID-19. Each collaborating institution followed its own protocols to collect whole blood in K2EDTA tubes. For TCRbeta analysis, collaborators shipped samples as frozen whole blood, isolated PBMCs, or DNA extracted from either of those sample types. Sequenced material: peripheral blood. The clonotype was recovered from a man in his sixties who had recovered from COVID-19. Rearrangement joined TRBV6-5 to TRBJ1-1, with the identity of the D gene unclear. DNA sequence: TGTGCCAGCAATCTGGGCGACATCGCAGCTTTCTTT. This is translated as CASNLGDIAAFF.